These T cell receptor beta chains were read from a single sample in a study of T cell changes during pregnancy in multiple sclerosis. TCRdb keeps only in-frame clones here, not all; method: immunoSEQ multiplex PCR. The sample carries under 35,000 clones, around 90% recorded once. This sample comprised CD4+ T cells from peripheral blood mononuclear cells, obtained in the third trimester of pregnancy. The receptors derive from a female donor in good health, enrolled as a control in a pregnancy study. Each CDR3 is given with its conserved first and last residue. The order of the fields is clone size, V gene, J gene, D gene, CDR3 protein, CDR3 DNA. A D gene is named only where the DNA matches it firmly. Clone size is stated in some rows and not others, as once, few, many or a class when expanded.

abundance: .; v_gene: TRBV29-1; j_gene: TRBJ2-2; d_gene: TRBD2; CDR3aa: CSGRLAGETGELFF; CDR3nt: TGCAGCGGTAGACTAGCGGGAGAAACCGGGGAGCTGTTTTTT
abundance: .; v_gene: TRBV27; j_gene: TRBJ2-7; d_gene: .; CDR3aa: CASGRQSSYEQYF; CDR3nt: TGTGCCAGCGGCAGACAGAGCTCCTACGAGCAGTACTTC
abundance: .; v_gene: TRBV5-1; j_gene: TRBJ1-1; d_gene: TRBD1; CDR3aa: CASSLEGAWTEAFF; CDR3nt: TGCGCCAGCAGCTTAGAGGGGGCCTGGACTGAAGCTTTCTTT
abundance: .; v_gene: TRBV5-1; j_gene: TRBJ2-7; d_gene: TRBD2; CDR3aa: CASSPAGGPPGYEQYF; CDR3nt: TGCGCCAGCAGCCCAGCGGGAGGCCCTCCGGGCTACGAGCAGTACTTC
abundance: .; v_gene: TRBV4-1; j_gene: TRBJ1-2; d_gene: TRBD1; CDR3aa: CASSQEETGSYGYTF; CDR3nt: TGCGCCAGCAGCCAAGAGGAGACAGGGTCATATGGCTACACCTTC
abundance: .; v_gene: TRBV27; j_gene: TRBJ1-5; d_gene: TRBD1; CDR3aa: CASSERQGHQPQHF; CDR3nt: TGTGCCAGCAGTGAAAGACAGGGCCATCAGCCCCAGCATTTT
abundance: few; v_gene: TRBV2; j_gene: TRBJ2-3; d_gene: TRBD2; CDR3aa: CASSESSGGAKYF; CDR3nt: TGTGCCAGCAGTGAATCTAGCGGGGGGGCAAAGTATTTT
abundance: .; v_gene: TRBV19; j_gene: TRBJ2-1; d_gene: TRBD1; CDR3aa: CASRDRGLTYNEQFF; CDR3nt: TGTGCCAGTAGAGACAGGGGGCTCACCTACAATGAGCAGTTCTTC
abundance: .; v_gene: TRBV10-3; j_gene: TRBJ2-2; d_gene: TRBD2; CDR3aa: CAISARSGKGTGELFF; CDR3nt: TGTGCCATCAGTGCGAGGAGCGGGAAAGGCACCGGGGAGCTGTTTTTT
abundance: once; v_gene: TRBV6-5; j_gene: TRBJ1-6; d_gene: .; CDR3aa: CASSLTDRNSPLHF; CDR3nt: TGTGCCAGCAGTTTAACAGACCGAAATTCACCCCTCCACTTT
abundance: .; v_gene: TRBV28; j_gene: TRBJ2-2; d_gene: TRBD2; CDR3aa: CASSPPGGGIITGELFF; CDR3nt: TGTGCCAGCAGTCCCCCCGGGGGGGGGATCATCACCGGGGAGCTGTTTTTT
abundance: .; v_gene: TRBV18; j_gene: TRBJ1-2; d_gene: .; CDR3aa: CASSPGQREDYTF; CDR3nt: TGTGCCAGCTCGCCCGGACAGAGGGAAGACTACACCTTC
abundance: once; v_gene: TRBV5-1; j_gene: TRBJ2-7; d_gene: TRBD2; CDR3aa: CASSLSMTSGSSYEQYF; CDR3nt: TGCGCCAGCAGCTTGTCGATGACTAGCGGGAGTTCCTACGAGCAGTACTTC
abundance: .; v_gene: TRBV5-6; j_gene: TRBJ2-5; d_gene: TRBD1; CDR3aa: CASSWGGQGGETQYF; CDR3nt: TGTGCCAGCAGCTGGGGTGGACAGGGGGGCGAGACCCAGTACTTC
abundance: few; v_gene: TRBV7-9; j_gene: TRBJ2-1; d_gene: TRBD2; CDR3aa: CASSLFSGGLNEQFF; CDR3nt: TGTGCCAGCAGCTTATTTAGCGGGGGGCTCAATGAGCAGTTCTTC
abundance: .; v_gene: TRBV5-1; j_gene: TRBJ2-7; d_gene: TRBD1; CDR3aa: CASSQDRPGEQYF; CDR3nt: TGCGCCAGCTCCCAGGACAGGCCTGGCGAGCAGTACTTC